This passage covers 4 T cell receptor beta chains from one sample sequenced in a study of blood T cells in healthy people across ages. A J-beta primer mix and a sample-barcoded 5' primer were used in a second PCR of roughly 6 to 11 cycles. TCRdb re-called the 5' RACE reads through MiXCR, storing one row per CDR3 protein. The profile shows 800,000 to 950,000 distinct CDR3 sequences, 25% to 30% of them singletons. These data also formed part of another study, on T cells of mothers and their children.

Sequenced material: blood. All receptors derive from a woman aged 40 to 50 in good health.

As regards this clonotype: With a much larger clone just one base away, this may be a read error. The chain couples TRBV6-2 or TRBV6-3 to TRBJ2-7, with no clear D. Germline-derived CDR1 and CDR2 are MNHEY and SVGEGT. The CDR3 covers 14 residues. V was pared by 6 bases and J by 2 bases, with 14 bases between. CDR3 sequence (DNA): TGTGCCAGCAGGTACCAGGACGCGACCTACGAGCAGTACTTC. Its translation: CASRYQDATYEQYF.

The gene calls are TRBV5-1 and TRBJ2-1; tentatively, D is TRBD2 (5 bases). CDR3 length: 14 amino acids. Trimming took 4 bases from V and 13 from J, leaving 21 bases between them. Germline CDR1 and CDR2: SGHRS and YFSETQ. CDR3 in amino acids: CASSVTTMEETQFF. CDR3 bases: TGCGCCAGCAGCGTGACTACGATGGAAGAGACCCAGTTCTTC.

This clonotype was observed at least ten times. V usage is TRBV7-2 and J usage is TRBJ2-7, with TRBD1 identical over 7 bases. With V trimmed by 3 bases and J by 1 base, 6 bases remained unmatched. This CDR3 region has 15 residues. Germline CDR1 is SGHTA and CDR2 is FQGNSA. CDR3 loop: CASSFTGTASYEQYF. The CDR3 coding sequence is TGTGCCAGCAGCTTTACCGGGACAGCTTCCTACGAGCAGTACTTC.

In its sample, this clonotype was seen many times. The DNA of the CDR3 is TGCGCCAGCAGCTTGGCCGGCGACACATACGGAAAGCAGTACTTC. Translating gives CASSLAGDTYGKQYF. The chain joins TRBV5-1 to TRBJ2-5; D uncertain. Germline V gives CDR1 SGHRS, CDR2 YFSETQ. The CDR3 runs to 15 residues. V shed 0 bases and J shed 11 bases, with 20 bases lying between them.